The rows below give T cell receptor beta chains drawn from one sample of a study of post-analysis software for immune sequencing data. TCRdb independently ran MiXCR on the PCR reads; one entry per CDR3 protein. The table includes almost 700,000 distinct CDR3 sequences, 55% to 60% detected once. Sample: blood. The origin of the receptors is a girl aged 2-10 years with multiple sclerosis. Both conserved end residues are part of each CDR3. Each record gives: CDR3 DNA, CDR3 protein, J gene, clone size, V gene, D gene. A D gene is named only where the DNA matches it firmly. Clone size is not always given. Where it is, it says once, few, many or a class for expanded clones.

CDR3 DNA: TGTGCCAGCAGCTTCCAAAAATCTGGGGCCAACGTCCTGACTTTC; CDR3 protein: CASSFQKSGANVLTF; J gene: TRBJ2-6; clone size: -; V gene: TRBV13; D gene: -
CDR3 DNA: TGTGCCAGCAGCTTAGGCCAGGAGGCCATCACAGATACGCAGTATTTT; CDR3 protein: CASSLGQEAITDTQYF; J gene: TRBJ2-3; clone size: -; V gene: TRBV13; D gene: -
CDR3 DNA: TGTGCCAGCAGTTTATGGGGGGCCAACTACGAGCAGTACTTC; CDR3 protein: CASSLWGANYEQYF; J gene: TRBJ2-7; clone size: -; V gene: TRBV28; D gene: -
CDR3 DNA: TGTGCCAGCAGTTACGGGACGCGGGACACTGAAGCTTTCTTT; CDR3 protein: CASSYGTRDTEAFF; J gene: TRBJ1-1; clone size: -; V gene: TRBV6-6; D gene: -
CDR3 DNA: TGTGCCAGCAGCTTAGCGATGACCCGACTAGCGGAGGGCACAGATACGCAGTATTTT; CDR3 protein: CASSLAMTRLAEGTDTQYF; J gene: TRBJ2-3; clone size: once; V gene: TRBV7-9; D gene: TRBD2
CDR3 DNA: TGTGCCAGCAGCCGGACAGGGAAAGTCGAGCAGTACTTC; CDR3 protein: CASSRTGKVEQYF; J gene: TRBJ2-7; clone size: -; V gene: TRBV13; D gene: TRBD1
CDR3 DNA: TGTGCCAGCAGAAGACTGGGGACAGTTGAAGCTTTCTTT; CDR3 protein: CASRRLGTVEAFF; J gene: TRBJ1-1; clone size: -; V gene: TRBV6-5; D gene: TRBD1
CDR3 DNA: TGTGCCAGCAGGCCCGGGGACAGGGGAGGAAACTATGGCTACACCTTC; CDR3 protein: CASRPGDRGGNYGYTF; J gene: TRBJ1-2; clone size: -; V gene: TRBV5-6; D gene: TRBD1
CDR3 DNA: TGTGCCAGCAGTTCTCCAGGGAGCCAAGAGACCCAGTACTTC; CDR3 protein: CASSSPGSQETQYF; J gene: TRBJ2-5; clone size: -; V gene: TRBV6-5; D gene: -
CDR3 DNA: TGTGCCAGCAGGGGGACAACTGGACCTAATTCACCCCTCCACTTT; CDR3 protein: CASRGTTGPNSPLHF; J gene: TRBJ1-6; clone size: few; V gene: TRBV12-3/TRBV12-4; D gene: -
CDR3 DNA: TGTGCCAGCAGACGGGACAGAGCTAATCAGCCCCAGCATTTT; CDR3 protein: CASRRDRANQPQHF; J gene: TRBJ1-5; clone size: once; V gene: TRBV12-3/TRBV12-4; D gene: TRBD1
CDR3 DNA: TGCAGTGCTAGAGATCCGGGGAGGGGGCGCGATCAGCCCCAGCATTTT; CDR3 protein: CSARDPGRGRDQPQHF; J gene: TRBJ1-5; clone size: -; V gene: TRBV20-1; D gene: TRBD1
CDR3 DNA: TGCGCCAGCAGCGGTCCGGGCCTCCATTCCAGCTCCTACAATGAGCAGTTCTTC; CDR3 protein: CASSGPGLHSSSYNEQFF; J gene: TRBJ2-1; clone size: -; V gene: TRBV5-1; D gene: -
CDR3 DNA: TGCGCCAGCAGCTTAGAAATAGTGGGACAAGAGACCCAGTACTTC; CDR3 protein: CASSLEIVGQETQYF; J gene: TRBJ2-5; clone size: -; V gene: TRBV5-1; D gene: -
CDR3 DNA: TGCGCCAGCAGCTTACGGACAGGGCCCTACGAGCAGTACTTC; CDR3 protein: CASSLRTGPYEQYF; J gene: TRBJ2-7; clone size: few; V gene: TRBV4-1; D gene: TRBD1
CDR3 DNA: TGCAGCGTTGAAGGCGAACGAGGGTTCCAAGAGACCCAGTACTTC; CDR3 protein: CSVEGERGFQETQYF; J gene: TRBJ2-5; clone size: -; V gene: TRBV29-1; D gene: -
CDR3 DNA: TGCGCCAGCAGCTGGGGGAGGCCTAGCACAGATACGCAGTATTTT; CDR3 protein: CASSWGRPSTDTQYF; J gene: TRBJ2-3; clone size: -; V gene: TRBV5-1; D gene: -
CDR3 DNA: TGTGCCAGCAGTTTGAAGGTACGGGGCGAGCAGTACTTC; CDR3 protein: CASSLKVRGEQYF; J gene: TRBJ2-7; clone size: -; V gene: TRBV12-3/TRBV12-4; D gene: -
CDR3 DNA: TGTGCCAGCAGCGTCGGATTAGTTGAAGCTTTCTTT; CDR3 protein: CASSVGLVEAFF; J gene: TRBJ1-1; clone size: -; V gene: TRBV7-9; D gene: -
CDR3 DNA: TGTGCCAGCAGTTTAGGAGGCAGGGGGTCCAATCAGCCCCAGCATTTT; CDR3 protein: CASSLGGRGSNQPQHF; J gene: TRBJ1-5; clone size: -; V gene: TRBV12-3/TRBV12-4; D gene: TRBD1
CDR3 DNA: TGTGCCAGCAGAAACAGGAATGAGCAGTTCTTC; CDR3 protein: CASRNRNEQFF; J gene: TRBJ2-1; clone size: -; V gene: TRBV6-5; D gene: -
CDR3 DNA: TGTGCCAGCAGTTACTTGGGACAGCCCTCTGGGGCCAACGTCCTGACTTTC; CDR3 protein: CASSYLGQPSGANVLTF; J gene: TRBJ2-6; clone size: -; V gene: TRBV6-2/TRBV6-3; D gene: TRBD1
CDR3 DNA: TGCAGCGTTGGTTTGCTAGCGGTAGCAGGGAATACGCAGTATTTT; CDR3 protein: CSVGLLAVAGNTQYF; J gene: TRBJ2-3; clone size: few; V gene: TRBV29-1; D gene: TRBD2
CDR3 DNA: TGCAGTGCTCAACTAGGAGGGAACACTGAAGCTTTCTTT; CDR3 protein: CSAQLGGNTEAFF; J gene: TRBJ1-1; clone size: -; V gene: TRBV20-1; D gene: -
CDR3 DNA: TGTGCCAGCAGTTACAGGCCTACAAGGGCCAATGAGCAGTTCTTC; CDR3 protein: CASSYRPTRANEQFF; J gene: TRBJ2-1; clone size: few; V gene: TRBV6-2/TRBV6-3; D gene: -
CDR3 DNA: TGTGCCAGCAGTGAGAACAGAAGGACAGATACGCAGTATTTT; CDR3 protein: CASSENRRTDTQYF; J gene: TRBJ2-3; clone size: -; V gene: TRBV2; D gene: -
CDR3 DNA: TGTGCCAGCACCCTGGACAGGGATGCAGATACGCAGTATTTT; CDR3 protein: CASTLDRDADTQYF; J gene: TRBJ2-3; clone size: -; V gene: TRBV6-5; D gene: TRBD1
CDR3 DNA: TGCGCCAGCAGTGCGGGGCGCTCCTACGAGCAGTACTTC; CDR3 protein: CASSAGRSYEQYF; J gene: TRBJ2-7; clone size: -; V gene: TRBV10-2; D gene: -
CDR3 DNA: TGTGCCAGCAGATTAGGGAGGGCAGGGGTAACAGATACGCAGTATTTT; CDR3 protein: CASRLGRAGVTDTQYF; J gene: TRBJ2-3; clone size: -; V gene: TRBV7-2; D gene: -
CDR3 DNA: TGTGCCAGCAGGGAAACGACAGGGGACCTCAAGTCCTACAATGAGCAGTTCTTC; CDR3 protein: CASRETTGDLKSYNEQFF; J gene: TRBJ2-1; clone size: -; V gene: TRBV6-2/TRBV6-3; D gene: TRBD1
CDR3 DNA: TGCAGCGTTGTAAGGCGGGGGGAGCCAGATACGCAGTATTTT; CDR3 protein: CSVVRRGEPDTQYF; J gene: TRBJ2-3; clone size: few; V gene: TRBV29-1; D gene: TRBD2
CDR3 DNA: TGTGCCAGCAGCTTAATGTTGGGGGGCGCTAGCTTCCACGAGCAGTACTTC; CDR3 protein: CASSLMLGGASFHEQYF; J gene: TRBJ2-7; clone size: -; V gene: TRBV7-2; D gene: -
CDR3 DNA: TGCGCCAGCAGCCAAGATGCGAGAGCCTACCAAGAGACCCAGTACTTC; CDR3 protein: CASSQDARAYQETQYF; J gene: TRBJ2-5; clone size: -; V gene: TRBV4-3; D gene: -
CDR3 DNA: TGCAGTGCTAGTGGGACTAGCGGGAGGGGCGTTAGGAATGAGCAGTTCTTC; CDR3 protein: CSASGTSGRGVRNEQFF; J gene: TRBJ2-1; clone size: -; V gene: TRBV20-1; D gene: TRBD2
CDR3 DNA: TGTGCCACCACCAAGGGGTTGGGTGGTGAGCAGTACTTC; CDR3 protein: CATTKGLGGEQYF; J gene: TRBJ2-7; clone size: -; V gene: TRBV7-6; D gene: -
CDR3 DNA: TGCGCCAGCAGCCAAGATCTCGTGGGGACTAGCACCCTGCTCAAACATAACACTGAAGCTTTCTTT; CDR3 protein: CASSQDLVGTSTLLKHNTEAFF; J gene: TRBJ1-1; clone size: -; V gene: TRBV4-3; D gene: -
CDR3 DNA: TGCGCCAGCAACCGACAGGGGGTCAACGATGAGCAGTTCTTC; CDR3 protein: CASNRQGVNDEQFF; J gene: TRBJ2-1; clone size: -; V gene: TRBV5-1; D gene: TRBD1
CDR3 DNA: TGCGCCTGCAGCCCTGAGGGGGGACTTTATGAGCAGTTCTTC; CDR3 protein: CACSPEGGLYEQFF; J gene: TRBJ2-1; clone size: -; V gene: TRBV5-1; D gene: -
CDR3 DNA: TGTGCCAGCAGTTTCGAGTTGGGGGAGGTCCGTGAGCAGTTCTTC; CDR3 protein: CASSFELGEVREQFF; J gene: TRBJ2-1; clone size: -; V gene: TRBV28; D gene: -
CDR3 DNA: TGCAGTGCTAGAGCCCTAGGACTAGGACGCATTGATACGCAGTATTTT; CDR3 protein: CSARALGLGRIDTQYF; J gene: TRBJ2-3; clone size: once; V gene: TRBV20-1; D gene: TRBD2
CDR3 DNA: TGTGCCAGCAGCCCCGGACTAGCCCTACGGGATACGCAGTATTTT; CDR3 protein: CASSPGLALRDTQYF; J gene: TRBJ2-3; clone size: once; V gene: TRBV7-2; D gene: TRBD2
CDR3 DNA: TGTGCCAGCAGTTTAAGGGGGGCCCACTACGAGCAGTACTTC; CDR3 protein: CASSLRGAHYEQYF; J gene: TRBJ2-7; clone size: -; V gene: TRBV12-3/TRBV12-4; D gene: -
CDR3 DNA: TGTGCCGAAGGGACTAGCGGGGGGCCGGGGGGAAGCCAGTTCTTC; CDR3 protein: CAEGTSGGPGGSQFF; J gene: TRBJ2-1; clone size: -; V gene: TRBV2; D gene: TRBD2
CDR3 DNA: TGTGCCAGCAGTCTCCGGGGGCAGCCCCAGCATTTT; CDR3 protein: CASSLRGQPQHF; J gene: TRBJ1-5; clone size: -; V gene: TRBV12-3/TRBV12-4; D gene: -
CDR3 DNA: TGTGCCATCAGCCGGACAGGGGGCGAAAATGGCTACACCTTC; CDR3 protein: CAISRTGGENGYTF; J gene: TRBJ1-2; clone size: -; V gene: TRBV10-3; D gene: TRBD1
CDR3 DNA: TGTGCCACCAGTGATGCCGGGACAGGTAACTACAATGAGCAGTTCTTC; CDR3 protein: CATSDAGTGNYNEQFF; J gene: TRBJ2-1; clone size: -; V gene: TRBV24-1; D gene: TRBD1
CDR3 DNA: TGCGCCAGCAGCTTGGTTAGAGAGGGGGCAGATACGCAGTATTTT; CDR3 protein: CASSLVREGADTQYF; J gene: TRBJ2-3; clone size: -; V gene: TRBV5-1; D gene: -
CDR3 DNA: TGCAGTGCCGTCTCCCCACAGGGGATAGCCAAAAACATTCAGTACTTC; CDR3 protein: CSAVSPQGIAKNIQYF; J gene: TRBJ2-4; clone size: -; V gene: TRBV20-1; D gene: TRBD1
CDR3 DNA: TGCAGCGTCTCCCGGGACAGGAATGAGCAGTTCTTC; CDR3 protein: CSVSRDRNEQFF; J gene: TRBJ2-1; clone size: -; V gene: TRBV29-1; D gene: TRBD1
CDR3 DNA: TGTGCCAGCAGCTTAGTCGGCGGGGGGGCCTTGGGCAATGAGCAGTTCTTC; CDR3 protein: CASSLVGGGALGNEQFF; J gene: TRBJ2-1; clone size: -; V gene: TRBV11-2; D gene: TRBD2
CDR3 DNA: TGTGCCAGCAGTGAAGCAGGGGGGACAGACTATGGCTACACCTTC; CDR3 protein: CASSEAGGTDYGYTF; J gene: TRBJ1-2; clone size: -; V gene: TRBV6-1; D gene: TRBD1
CDR3 DNA: TGTGCCAGCAGTGCGGACCAGGGCTACGACGAGCAGTACTTC; CDR3 protein: CASSADQGYDEQYF; J gene: TRBJ2-7; clone size: -; V gene: TRBV12-3/TRBV12-4; D gene: -
CDR3 DNA: TGCGCCAGCAGGGGAATAGCTCTCTCCTACAATGAGCAGTTCTTC; CDR3 protein: CASRGIALSYNEQFF; J gene: TRBJ2-1; clone size: -; V gene: TRBV5-1; D gene: -
CDR3 DNA: TGCGCCAGCAGCCAAGATCTGAGCGGGGGGGCATCAGATACGCAGTATTTT; CDR3 protein: CASSQDLSGGASDTQYF; J gene: TRBJ2-3; clone size: -; V gene: TRBV4-3; D gene: TRBD2